These T cell receptor beta chains were read from a single sample in a study of blood T cells in healthy people across ages. MiXCR was run by TCRdb on the 5' RACE reads, yielding one entry per CDR3 protein. The table shows over 1,500,000 distinct CDR3 sequences, with roughly two fifths occurring only once. The sequenced sample consisted of blood. These TCRs come from a human donor in good health. CDR3s include the opening cysteine and the closing phenylalanine or tryptophan. Each record gives: clone size, D gene, V gene, J gene, CDR3 protein, CDR3 DNA. D genes are given only for firm matches. The size entry is marked missing in some rows and otherwise reads once, few, many or a size class.

>many|NA|TRBV5-1|TRBJ2-7
CASSRDGAYEQYF
TGCGCCAGCAGCCGGGACGGAGCCTACGAGCAGTACTTC
>NA|NA|TRBV4-1|TRBJ2-4
CASSPVTENIQYF
TGCGCCAGCAGCCCCGTGACAGAAAACATTCAGTACTTC
>NA|TRBD1|TRBV7-6|TRBJ1-1
CASSLASGTGQNTEAFF
TGTGCCAGCAGCTTAGCGTCGGGGACAGGGCAGAACACTGAAGCTTTCTTT
>few|NA|TRBV7-9|TRBJ1-1
CASSADRGAFF
TGTGCCAGCAGCGCGGACAGAGGCGCTTTCTTT
>NA|TRBD1|TRBV7-2|TRBJ1-1
CASSLGQGAGTEAFF
TGTGCCAGCAGCTTGGGACAGGGGGCGGGCACTGAAGCTTTCTTT
>many|TRBD1|TRBV5-1|TRBJ2-3
CASSSGQGADTQYF
TGTGCCAGCAGCTCTGGACAGGGGGCAGATACGCAGTATTTT
>few|TRBD1|TRBV9|TRBJ2-1
CASSVGRGQGFDEQFF
TGTGCCAGCAGCGTAGGTCGAGGACAGGGTTTCGATGAGCAGTTCTTC
>NA|NA|TRBV18|TRBJ2-7
CASSPLGSFYEQYF
TGTGCCAGCTCACCATTAGGGTCCTTCTACGAGCAGTACTTC
>NA|TRBD1|TRBV7-9|TRBJ1-1
CASSLPGTGGPEAFF
TGTGCCAGCAGCCTCCCCGGGACAGGGGGCCCTGAAGCTTTCTTT
>few|TRBD1|TRBV7-8|TRBJ2-3
CASSLLGQKRDTQYF
TGTGCCAGCAGCTTATTGGGACAGAAGAGAGATACGCAGTATTTT
>NA|NA|TRBV7-9|TRBJ2-7
CASSLGWGRSYEQYF
TGTGCCAGCAGCTTAGGCTGGGGTAGAAGCTACGAGCAGTACTTC
>NA|TRBD1|TRBV5-1|TRBJ1-1
CASSSGQGPGYTEAFF
TGCGCCAGCAGCTCAGGACAGGGACCGGGATACACTGAAGCTTTCTTT
>few|TRBD2|TRBV15|TRBJ2-1
CATSHPSGGVNEQFF
TGTGCCACCAGCCATCCTAGCGGGGGGGTGAATGAGCAGTTCTTC
>NA|NA|TRBV29-1|TRBJ1-2
CSVDGGIYGYTF
TGCAGCGTTGACGGCGGGATCTATGGCTACACCTTC
>NA|NA|TRBV10-3|TRBJ1-2
CAITDRTNCGYTF
TGTGCCATCACAGACAGGACTAACTGTGGCTACACCTTC
>NA|NA|TRBV4-3|TRBJ1-2
CASSQGVAIGGYTF
TGCGCCAGCAGCCAAGGAGTAGCTATCGGGGGCTACACCTTC
>NA|TRBD1|TRBV29-1|TRBJ1-4
CSVEATGTGAEKLFF
TGCAGCGTTGAAGCCACAGGGACAGGGGCTGAAAAACTGTTTTTT
>few|TRBD1|TRBV10-3|TRBJ2-7
CAISEEGQGEQYF
TGTGCCATCAGTGAGGAAGGACAGGGGGAGCAGTACTTC
>NA|TRBD2|TRBV27|TRBJ2-1
CASSHSSGNEQFF
TGTGCCAGCAGTCACTCTAGCGGCAATGAGCAGTTCTTC
>NA|NA|TRBV3-1|TRBJ2-1
CASSPGQSYYNEQFF
TGTGCCAGCAGCCCCGGACAGTCATACTACAATGAGCAGTTCTTC
>NA|NA|TRBV6-2/TRBV6-3|TRBJ1-1
CASSYGWGQGNTEAFF
TGTGCCAGCAGTTACGGGTGGGGGCAAGGGAACACTGAAGCTTTCTTT
>NA|NA|TRBV7-2|TRBJ1-2
CASSLGAYTLRVYGHTF
TGTGCCAGCAGCTTAGGGGCATATACCCTACGGGTCTATGGCCACACCTTC
>few|TRBD2|TRBV6-2/TRBV6-3|TRBJ2-3
CASTLAGGLDGTDTQYF
TGTGCCAGCACTTTAGCGGGGGGGCTCGATGGCACAGATACGCAGTATTTT
>NA|NA|TRBV20-1|TRBJ1-2
CSARDQLGYGYTF
TGCAGTGCTAGAGATCAGTTGGGCTATGGCTACACCTTC
>NA|TRBD2|TRBV28|TRBJ2-7
CASSSRAGGSYEQYF
TGTGCCAGCAGTTCAAGAGCGGGGGGCTCCTACGAGCAGTACTTC
>few|NA|TRBV7-2|TRBJ2-7
CASSLGNLGFGQYF
TGTGCCAGCAGCTTAGGAAATCTGGGTTTCGGGCAGTACTTC
>NA|NA|TRBV2|TRBJ2-1
CASSPLGLPASNEQFF
TGTGCCAGCAGTCCCCTTGGGCTCCCCGCCTCCAATGAGCAGTTCTTC
>NA|NA|TRBV28|TRBJ2-5
CASSLRGGGKTQYF
TGTGCCAGCAGCCTGCGGGGAGGGGGTAAGACCCAGTACTTC
>NA|TRBD1|TRBV7-3|TRBJ2-5
CASSLNGRGPGETQYF
TGTGCCAGCAGCTTAAATGGCAGGGGGCCGGGGGAGACCCAGTACTTC
>NA|NA|TRBV12-3/TRBV12-4|TRBJ1-1
CASSLRATREAFF
TGTGCCAGCAGTTTGAGAGCCACGAGAGAAGCTTTCTTT
>few|NA|TRBV6-2/TRBV6-3|TRBJ2-1
CASSYVGNRGTEQFF
TGTGCCAGCAGTTACGTGGGGAACCGAGGCACTGAGCAGTTCTTC
>NA|NA|TRBV27|TRBJ1-1
CASSTGMGATEAFF
TGTGCCAGCAGTACAGGGATGGGGGCCACTGAAGCTTTCTTT
>NA|NA|TRBV5-1|TRBJ2-1
CASSTGGAPLEQFF
TGCGCCAGCAGCACAGGGGGGGCTCCGCTTGAGCAGTTCTTC
>NA|NA|TRBV7-2|TRBJ1-5
CASSLGSGVEQPQHF
TGTGCCAGCAGCTTAGGGTCGGGGGTGGAACAGCCCCAGCATTTT
>NA|TRBD1|TRBV10-3|TRBJ2-7
CTISRRGQDRGEQYF
TGTACCATCAGCCGAAGGGGACAGGATAGGGGCGAGCAGTACTTC
>NA|TRBD2|TRBV5-1|TRBJ2-1
CASSSGLAASSYNEQFF
TGCGCCAGCAGCTCCGGACTAGCGGCCAGCTCCTACAATGAGCAGTTCTTC
>few|NA|TRBV7-3|TRBJ1-5
CASSPRDRGALYSNQPQHF
TGTGCCAGCAGCCCCCGAGATCGGGGCGCCCTGTATAGCAATCAGCCCCAGCATTTT
>NA|TRBD1|TRBV28|TRBJ2-5
CASSFGREGQNQETQYF
TGTGCCAGCAGTTTCGGGCGAGAGGGACAGAACCAAGAGACCCAGTACTTC
>NA|NA|TRBV4-2|TRBJ2-5
CASSQDWAKETQYF
TGTGCCAGCAGCCAAGATTGGGCAAAAGAGACCCAGTACTTC
>NA|TRBD2|TRBV7-2|TRBJ2-7
CASRSTSGGESYEQYF
TGTGCCAGCAGGTCGACTAGCGGGGGGGAATCCTACGAGCAGTACTTC
>few|NA|TRBV7-2|TRBJ1-1
CASSLVQNLNTEAFF
TGTGCCAGCAGCTTAGTCCAGAACCTGAACACTGAAGCTTTCTTT
>once|NA|TRBV5-6|TRBJ2-3
CASSPESTDAQYF
TGTGCCAGCAGCCCAGAATCGACGGATGCGCAGTATTTT
>few|TRBD1|TRBV10-3|TRBJ1-1
CAISEDRGLSNTEAFF
TGTGCCATCAGTGAGGACAGGGGTCTTTCGAACACTGAAGCTTTCTTT
>NA|NA|TRBV5-1|TRBJ2-5
CASSFSDGGMETQYF
TGCGCCAGCAGCTTCTCCGACGGGGGTATGGAGACCCAGTACTTC
>few|NA|TRBV29-1|TRBJ2-7
CSVAGTLGEQYF
TGCAGCGTTGCCGGAACCCTGGGCGAGCAGTACTTC
>NA|NA|TRBV9|TRBJ2-1
CASSPTQVLLNEQFF
TGTGCCAGCAGCCCGACGCAGGTCCTTCTCAATGAGCAGTTCTTC
>few|NA|TRBV28|TRBJ2-2
CASSPGNWDTGELFF
TGTGCCAGCAGTCCAGGGAATTGGGACACCGGGGAGCTGTTTTTT
>NA|TRBD1|TRBV29-1|TRBJ2-7
CSVARTGASSEQYF
TGCAGCGTTGCCAGGACAGGGGCCTCGTCCGAGCAGTACTTC